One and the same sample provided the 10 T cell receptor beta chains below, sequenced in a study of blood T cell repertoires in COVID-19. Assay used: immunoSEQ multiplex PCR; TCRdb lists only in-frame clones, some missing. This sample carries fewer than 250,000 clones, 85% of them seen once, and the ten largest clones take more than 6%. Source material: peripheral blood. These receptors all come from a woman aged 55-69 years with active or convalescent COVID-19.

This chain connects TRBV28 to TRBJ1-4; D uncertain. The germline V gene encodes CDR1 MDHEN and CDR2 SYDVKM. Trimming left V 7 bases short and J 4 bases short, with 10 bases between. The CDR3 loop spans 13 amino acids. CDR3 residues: CASTPSINEKLFF. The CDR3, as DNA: TGTGCCAGCACCCCCTCTATTAATGAAAAACTGTTTTTT.

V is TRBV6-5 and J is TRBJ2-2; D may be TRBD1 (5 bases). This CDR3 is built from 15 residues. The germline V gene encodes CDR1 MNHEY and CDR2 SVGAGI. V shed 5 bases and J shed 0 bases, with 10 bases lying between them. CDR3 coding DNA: TGTGCCAGCAGTCCCCGGACACCGAACACCGGGGAGCTGTTTTTT. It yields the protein CASSPRTPNTGELFF.

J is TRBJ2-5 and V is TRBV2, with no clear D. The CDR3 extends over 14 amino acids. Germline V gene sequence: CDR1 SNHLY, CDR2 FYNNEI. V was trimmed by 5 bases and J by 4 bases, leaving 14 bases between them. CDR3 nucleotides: TGTGCCAGCAGTTGGCATAGAGGCTCAGAGACCCAGTACTTC. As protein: CASSWHRGSETQYF.

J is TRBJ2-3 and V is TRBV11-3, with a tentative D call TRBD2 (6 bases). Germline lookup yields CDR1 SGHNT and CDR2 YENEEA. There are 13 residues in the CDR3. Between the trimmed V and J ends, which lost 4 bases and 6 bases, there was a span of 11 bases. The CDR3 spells CASSYPGEDTQYF. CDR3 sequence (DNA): TGTGCCAGCAGCTATCCGGGAGAGGATACGCAGTATTTT.

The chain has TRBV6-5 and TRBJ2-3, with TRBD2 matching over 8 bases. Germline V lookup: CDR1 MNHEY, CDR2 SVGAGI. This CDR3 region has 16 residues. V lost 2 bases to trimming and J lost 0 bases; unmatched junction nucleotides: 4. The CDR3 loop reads CASSYGSGVSTDTQYF. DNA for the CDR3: TGTGCCAGCAGTTACGGTAGCGGGGTGAGCACAGATACGCAGTATTTT.

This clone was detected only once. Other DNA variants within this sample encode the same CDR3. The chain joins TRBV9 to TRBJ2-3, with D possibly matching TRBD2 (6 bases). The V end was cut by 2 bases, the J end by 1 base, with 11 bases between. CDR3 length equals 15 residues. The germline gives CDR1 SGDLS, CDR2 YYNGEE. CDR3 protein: CASSVVGGGTDTQYF. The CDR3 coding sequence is TGTGCCAGCAGCGTGGTGGGGGGAGGCACAGATACGCAGTATTTT.

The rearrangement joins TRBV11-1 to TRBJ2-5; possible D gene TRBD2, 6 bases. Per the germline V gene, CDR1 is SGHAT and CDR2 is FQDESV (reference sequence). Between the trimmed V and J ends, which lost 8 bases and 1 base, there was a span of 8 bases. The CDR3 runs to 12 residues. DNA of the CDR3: TGTGCCAGCGGGAGGATCCAAGAGACCCAGTACTTC. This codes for CASGRIQETQYF.

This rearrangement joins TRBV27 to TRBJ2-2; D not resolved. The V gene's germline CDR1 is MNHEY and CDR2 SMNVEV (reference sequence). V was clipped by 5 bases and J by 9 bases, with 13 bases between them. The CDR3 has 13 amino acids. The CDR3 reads CASSPTSHRELFF. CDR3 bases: TGTGCCAGCAGTCCCACATCGCACCGGGAGCTGTTTTTT.

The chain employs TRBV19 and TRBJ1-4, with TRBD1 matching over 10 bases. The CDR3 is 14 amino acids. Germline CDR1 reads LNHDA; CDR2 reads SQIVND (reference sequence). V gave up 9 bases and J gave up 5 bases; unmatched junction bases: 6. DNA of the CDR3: TGTGCCAGCAAGCCGGGACAGGGGAATGAAAAACTGTTTTTT. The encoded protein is CASKPGQGNEKLFF. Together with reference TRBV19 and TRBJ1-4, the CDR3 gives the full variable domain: DGGITQSPKYLFRKEGQNVTLSCEQNLNHDAMYWYRQDPGQGLRLIYYSQIVNDFQKGDIAEGYSVSREKKESFPLTVTSAQKNPTAFYLCASKPGQGNEKLFFGSGTQLSVL.

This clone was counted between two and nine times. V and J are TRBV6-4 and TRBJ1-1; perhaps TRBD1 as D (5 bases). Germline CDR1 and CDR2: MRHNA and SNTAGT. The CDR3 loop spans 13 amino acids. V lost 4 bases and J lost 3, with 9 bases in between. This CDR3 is CASSVDSHTEAFF. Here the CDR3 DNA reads TGTGCCAGCAGTGTTGACAGTCACACTGAAGCTTTCTTT.